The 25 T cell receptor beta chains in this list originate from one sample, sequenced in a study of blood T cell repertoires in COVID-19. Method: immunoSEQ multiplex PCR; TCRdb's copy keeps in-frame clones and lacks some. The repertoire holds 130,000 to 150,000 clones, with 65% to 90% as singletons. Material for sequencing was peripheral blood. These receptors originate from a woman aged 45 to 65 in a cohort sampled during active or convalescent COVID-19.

CDR3 nucleotides: TGTGCCAGCAGCCCAGGGACTAGCGGGGGGCTTGAGCAGTTCTTC. Translation gives CASSPGTSGGLEQFF. The chain recombines TRBV11-1 with TRBJ2-1; 15 bases are shared with TRBD2. This CDR3 has 15 residues. The V segment lost 5 bases and the J segment 9 bases; nucleotides outside the gene matches: 5. Germline-derived CDR1 and CDR2 are SGHAT and FQDESV (reference sequence).

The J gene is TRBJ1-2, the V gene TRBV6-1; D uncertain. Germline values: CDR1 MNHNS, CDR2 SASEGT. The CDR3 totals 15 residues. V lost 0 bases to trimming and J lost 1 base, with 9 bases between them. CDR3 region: CASSEAFQINYGYTF. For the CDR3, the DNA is TGTGCCAGCAGTGAAGCGTTTCAGATTAACTATGGCTACACCTTC.

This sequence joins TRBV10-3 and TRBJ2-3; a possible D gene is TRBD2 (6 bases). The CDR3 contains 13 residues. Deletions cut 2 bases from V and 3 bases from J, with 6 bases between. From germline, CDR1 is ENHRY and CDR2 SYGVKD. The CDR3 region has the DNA TGTGCCATCAGTGAGGGGGGGACAGATACGCAGTATTTT. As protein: CAISEGGTDTQYF.

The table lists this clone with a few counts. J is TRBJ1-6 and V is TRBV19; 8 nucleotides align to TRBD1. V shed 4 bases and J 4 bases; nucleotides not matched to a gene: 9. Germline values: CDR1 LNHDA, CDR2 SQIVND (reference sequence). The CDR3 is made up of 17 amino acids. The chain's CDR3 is CASSRRQGTGYNSPLHF. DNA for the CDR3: TGTGCCAGTAGTAGACGACAGGGGACGGGGTATAATTCACCCCTCCACTTT.

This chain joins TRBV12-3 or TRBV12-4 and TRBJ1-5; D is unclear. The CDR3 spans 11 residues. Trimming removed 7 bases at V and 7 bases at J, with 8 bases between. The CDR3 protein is CASMLSQPQHF. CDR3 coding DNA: TGTGCCAGCATGCTATCCCAGCCCCAGCATTTT.

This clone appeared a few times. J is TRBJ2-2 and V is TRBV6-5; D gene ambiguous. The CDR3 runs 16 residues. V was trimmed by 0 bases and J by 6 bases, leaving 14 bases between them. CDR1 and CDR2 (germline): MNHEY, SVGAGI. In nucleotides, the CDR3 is TGTGCCAGCAGTTACTCGACTCTAGTAGGCGCCGGGGAGCTGTTTTTT. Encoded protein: CASSYSTLVGAGELFF.

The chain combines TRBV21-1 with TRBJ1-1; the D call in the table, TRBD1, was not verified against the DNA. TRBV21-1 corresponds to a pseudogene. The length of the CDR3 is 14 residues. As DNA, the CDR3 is TGTGCCAGCAGCCTCGGTACAGGGGGTACTGAAGCTTTCTTT. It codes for CASSLGTGGTEAFF.

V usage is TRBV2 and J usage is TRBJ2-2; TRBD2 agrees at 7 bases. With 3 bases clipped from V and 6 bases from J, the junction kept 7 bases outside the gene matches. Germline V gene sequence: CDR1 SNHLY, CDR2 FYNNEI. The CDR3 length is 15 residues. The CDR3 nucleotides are TGTGCCAGCAGTGACGCCAGCGGGGCCTCCGGGGAGCTGTTTTTT. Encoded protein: CASSDASGASGELFF.

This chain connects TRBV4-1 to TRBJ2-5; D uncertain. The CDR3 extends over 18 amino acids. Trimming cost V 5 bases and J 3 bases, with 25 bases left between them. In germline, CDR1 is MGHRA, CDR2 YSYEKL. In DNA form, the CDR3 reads TGCGCCAGCAGCGACATCCGCCAGCCACCCCTACGTAAAGAGACCCAGTACTTC. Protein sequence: CASSDIRQPPLRKETQYF.

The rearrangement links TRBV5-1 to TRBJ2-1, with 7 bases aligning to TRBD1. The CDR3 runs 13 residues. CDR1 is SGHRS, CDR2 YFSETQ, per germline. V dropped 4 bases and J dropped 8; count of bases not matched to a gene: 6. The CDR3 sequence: CASSVTGSDEQFF. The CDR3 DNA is TGCGCCAGCAGCGTGACAGGGTCGGATGAGCAGTTCTTC.

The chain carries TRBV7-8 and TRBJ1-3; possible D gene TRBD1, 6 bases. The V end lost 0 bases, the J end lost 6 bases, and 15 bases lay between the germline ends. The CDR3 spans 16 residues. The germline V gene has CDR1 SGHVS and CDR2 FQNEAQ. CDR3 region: CASSLANRVVANTIYF. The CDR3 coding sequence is TGTGCCAGCAGCTTAGCGAACAGGGTAGTTGCAAACACCATATATTTT.

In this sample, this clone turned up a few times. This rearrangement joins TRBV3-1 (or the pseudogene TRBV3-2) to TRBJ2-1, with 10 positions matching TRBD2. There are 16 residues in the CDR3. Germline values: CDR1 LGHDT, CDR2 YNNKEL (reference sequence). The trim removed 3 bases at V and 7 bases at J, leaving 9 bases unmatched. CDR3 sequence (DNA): TGTGCCAGCAGCCATTTTAGCGGGGGGCACGGGAATGAGCAGTTCTTC. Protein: CASSHFSGGHGNEQFF.

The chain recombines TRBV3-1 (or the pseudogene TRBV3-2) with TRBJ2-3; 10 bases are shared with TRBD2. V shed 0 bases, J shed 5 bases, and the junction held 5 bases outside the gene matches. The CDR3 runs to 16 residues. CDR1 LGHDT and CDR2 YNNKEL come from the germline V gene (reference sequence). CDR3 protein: CASSQDKLAGRDTQYF. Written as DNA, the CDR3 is TGTGCCAGCAGCCAAGATAAACTAGCGGGGAGAGATACGCAGTATTTT.

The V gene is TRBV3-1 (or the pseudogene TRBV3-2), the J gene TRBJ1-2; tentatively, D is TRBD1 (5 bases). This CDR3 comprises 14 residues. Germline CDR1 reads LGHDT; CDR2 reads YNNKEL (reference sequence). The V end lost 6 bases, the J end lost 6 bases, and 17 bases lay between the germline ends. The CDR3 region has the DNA TGTGCCAGCAGTTCCACAGGAGCCTCCCATGGCTACACCTTC. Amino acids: CASSSTGASHGYTF.

As DNA, the CDR3 is TGTGCCAGCAGCTCGAGGACAGGGATTGGAGAAAAACTGTTTTTT. Amino acid sequence: CASSSRTGIGEKLFF. The chain couples TRBV5-6 to TRBJ1-4; 8 nucleotides match TRBD1. CDR1 and CDR2 (germline): SGHDT, YYEEEE. The CDR3 contains 15 residues. The J segment lost 8 bases and the V segment lost 3 bases, leaving 9 bases of the junction unmatched.

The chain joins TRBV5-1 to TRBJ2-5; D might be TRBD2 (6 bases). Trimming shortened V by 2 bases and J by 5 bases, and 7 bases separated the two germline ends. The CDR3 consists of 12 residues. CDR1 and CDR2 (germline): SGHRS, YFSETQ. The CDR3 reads CASSLSGETQYF. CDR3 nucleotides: TGCGCCAGCAGCTTAAGCGGGGAGACCCAGTACTTC.

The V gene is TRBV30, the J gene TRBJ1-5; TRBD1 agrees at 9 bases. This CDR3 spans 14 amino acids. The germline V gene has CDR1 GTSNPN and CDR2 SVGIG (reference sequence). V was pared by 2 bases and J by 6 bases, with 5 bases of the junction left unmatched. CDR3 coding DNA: TGTGCCTGGAGTCAAGAGACAGGGGGTCAGCCCCAGCATTTT. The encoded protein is CAWSQETGGQPQHF.

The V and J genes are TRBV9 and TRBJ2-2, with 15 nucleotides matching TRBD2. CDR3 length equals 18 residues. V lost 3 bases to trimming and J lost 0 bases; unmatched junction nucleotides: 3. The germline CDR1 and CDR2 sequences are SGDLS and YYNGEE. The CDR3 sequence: CASSAGLAGGSNTGELFF. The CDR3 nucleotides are TGTGCCAGCAGCGCCGGACTAGCGGGGGGGTCGAACACCGGGGAGCTGTTTTTT.

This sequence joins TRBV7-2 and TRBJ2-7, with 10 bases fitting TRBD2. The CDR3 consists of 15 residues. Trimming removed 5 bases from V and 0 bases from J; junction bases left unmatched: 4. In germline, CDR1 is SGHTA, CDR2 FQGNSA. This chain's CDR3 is CASSRLAGGSYEQYF. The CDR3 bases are TGTGCCAGCAGCCGTTTAGCGGGGGGCTCCTACGAGCAGTACTTC.

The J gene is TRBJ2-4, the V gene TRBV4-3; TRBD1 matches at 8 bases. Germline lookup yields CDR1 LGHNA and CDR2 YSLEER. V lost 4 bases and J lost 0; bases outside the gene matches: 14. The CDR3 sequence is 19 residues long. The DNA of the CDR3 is TGCGCCAGCAGCCCCACAGGGGGTTCGAGGCGAGTAGCCAAAAACATTCAGTACTTC. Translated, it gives CASSPTGGSRRVAKNIQYF.

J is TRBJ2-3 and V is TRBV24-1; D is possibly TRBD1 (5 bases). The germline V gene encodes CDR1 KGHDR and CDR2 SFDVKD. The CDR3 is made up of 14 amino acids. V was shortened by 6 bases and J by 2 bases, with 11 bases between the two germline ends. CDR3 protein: CATSPQGYTDTQYF. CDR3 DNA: TGTGCCACCAGTCCTCAGGGCTACACAGATACGCAGTATTTT.

CDR3 region: CASSSHQRYLPSGYTF. In DNA form, the CDR3 reads TGTGCCAGCAGCTCCCATCAGCGGTATCTTCCCTCTGGCTACACCTTC. This chain uses TRBV7-8 with TRBJ1-2; D uncertain. The CDR3 has 16 amino acids. Trimming shortened V by 4 bases and J by 7 bases, and 22 bases separated the two germline ends. Germline CDR1 and CDR2: SGHVS and FQNEAQ.

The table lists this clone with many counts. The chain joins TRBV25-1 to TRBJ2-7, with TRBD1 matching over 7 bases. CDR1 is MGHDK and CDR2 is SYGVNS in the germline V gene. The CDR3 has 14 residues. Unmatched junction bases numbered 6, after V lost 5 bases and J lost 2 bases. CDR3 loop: CASSHSDRPYEQYF. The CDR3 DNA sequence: TGTGCCAGCAGTCATTCGGACAGGCCCTACGAGCAGTACTTC.

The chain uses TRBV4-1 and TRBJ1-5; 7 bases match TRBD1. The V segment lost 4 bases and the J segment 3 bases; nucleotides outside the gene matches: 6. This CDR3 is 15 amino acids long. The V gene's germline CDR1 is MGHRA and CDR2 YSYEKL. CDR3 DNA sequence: TGCGCCAGCAGCCTAGCCGACAGGGTCAATCAGCCCCAGCATTTT. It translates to CASSLADRVNQPQHF.

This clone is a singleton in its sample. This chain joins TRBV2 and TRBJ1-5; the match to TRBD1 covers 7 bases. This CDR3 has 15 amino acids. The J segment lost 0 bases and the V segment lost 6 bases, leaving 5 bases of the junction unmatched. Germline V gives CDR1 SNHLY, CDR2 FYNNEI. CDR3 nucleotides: TGTGCCAGCAGCTTACAGGGGATTAGCAATCAGCCCCAGCATTTT. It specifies CASSLQGISNQPQHF.